This T cell receptor beta chain was recorded in a study of post-analysis software for immune sequencing data. Study summary: Relapsing-remitting, secondary progressive and progressive-relapsing forms made up the multiple sclerosis disease courses. The study's findings and limits: There were five or six TRBV segments more frequent in patients than controls, and TRBV5-6, TRBV5-1 and TRBV20-1 were among them.

Germline-derived CDR1 and CDR2 are MNHEY and SMNVEV (reference sequence). This CDR3 contains 15 residues. The V end was cut by 4 bases, the J end by 2 bases, with 12 bases between. On this clonotype itself: Its matching antigen is unknown.

Prepared libraries of TCR beta cDNA carried unique molecular identifiers. MiXCR, run by TCRdb on the PCR reads, gives a single entry per CDR3 protein. Of approximately 730,000 distinct CDR3 sequences listed, roughly 50% are singletons. Sample: blood. The chain has TRBV27 and TRBJ1-5; TRBD1 might be the D (6 bases). The origin of this receptor is a girl between 10 and 17 years old with multiple sclerosis. This CDR3 reads CASSSLRQGNQPQHF. CDR3 coding DNA: TGTGCCAGCAGTTCCCTTCGACAGGGCAATCAGCCCCAGCATTTT.